These 22 T cell receptor beta chains were sequenced from one sample in a study of molecular identifiers for immune sequencing clone quantification. Each CDR3 protein gets one entry after TCRdb re-called the PCR reads with MiXCR. The sample lists roughly 93,000 distinct CDR3 sequences; around a quarter were seen once. Sample: naive CD8+ T cells from blood, with Jurkat cell RNA spiked in. Indicated subset: FACS-sorted CD8+CD4-CCR7+CD45RA+ naive T cells. The origin of the receptors is a human donor in good health. Some libraries in this study had Jurkat cell RNA spiked in.

Of note for this clonotype: A much larger clone is a single base away; this may be a read error. This chain joins TRBV11-2 and TRBJ2-1; D remains unclear. This CDR3 is 10 amino acids long. Germline lookup yields CDR1 SGHAT and CDR2 FQNNGV. The CDR3 region is CASSLNEQLF. For the CDR3, the DNA is TGTGCCAGCAGCTTGAATGAGCAGCTCTTC.

The rearrangement joins TRBV5-1 to TRBJ2-3; D not certain. Deletions cut 4 bases from V and 4 bases from J, with 13 bases between. This CDR3 contains 14 residues. Germline CDR1 is SGHRS and CDR2 is YFSETQ. DNA for the CDR3: TGCGCCAGCAGCCCCCTGGCGGCGGCAGATACGCAGTATTTT. Translation: CASSPLAAADTQYF. The whole variable domain, remainder taken from reference TRBV5-1 and TRBJ2-3, is KAGVTQTPRYLIKTRGQQVTLSCSPISGHRSVSWYQQTPGQGLQFLFEYFSETQRNKGNFPGRFSGRQFSNSRSEMNVSTLELGDSALYLCASSPLAAADTQYFGPGTRLTVL.

This clonotype has a count of ten or more. V usage is TRBV5-4 and J usage is TRBJ2-7; D uncertain. V lost 5 bases and J 0 bases, leaving 9 bases between the germline ends. The germline CDR1 and CDR2 sequences are SGHNT and YYREEE (reference sequence). The CDR3 sequence is 13 residues long. The CDR3 loop reads CASSASLSYEQYF. The CDR3 DNA reads as TGTGCCAGCAGTGCCAGCCTCTCCTACGAGCAGTACTTC.

This clonotype was found many times. The chain uses TRBV20-1 and TRBJ2-6; 8 nucleotides line up with TRBD2. The CDR3 covers 16 residues. J gave up 0 bases and V 5 bases, and 6 bases lay outside the gene matches. Germline V gives CDR1 DFQATT, CDR2 SNEGSKA (reference sequence). The DNA for the CDR3 is TGCAGTGCTGGGACTAGTCCAGGCTCTGGGGCCAACGTCCTGACTTTC. Protein: CSAGTSPGSGANVLTF.

The rearrangement uses TRBV9 and TRBJ1-1; the D gene is possibly TRBD1 (6 bases). V shed 3 bases and J shed 7 bases, with 13 bases lying between them. Germline CDR1 is SGDLS and CDR2 is YYNGEE. This CDR3 region has 13 residues. CDR3 sequence: CASSDEGGLEAFF. CDR3 bases: TGTGCCAGCAGCGACGAGGGGGGGCTTGAAGCTTTCTTT.

For this clonotype: The CDR3 does not close with the conserved phenylalanine or tryptophan, likely indicating a read error. The rearrangement uses TRBV5-5 and TRBJ2-7, with a tentative D call TRBD2 (6 bases). Germline lookup yields CDR1 SGHKS and CDR2 YYEKEE (reference sequence). The CDR3 length is 15 residues. V was pared by 2 bases and J by 3 bases, with 15 bases between. CDR3 region: CASSFLSSAYYEQYL. CDR3 nucleotide sequence: TGTGCCAGCAGCTTTTTGTCTAGCGCCTACTACGAGCAGTACCTC.

This clonotype appeared many times. This chain uses TRBV6-5 with TRBJ2-6, with D possibly matching TRBD2 (5 bases). V was cut by 4 bases and J by 0 bases, with 7 bases left in between. This CDR3 is 15 amino acids long. Looked up from germline, CDR1 is MNHEY and CDR2 is SVGAGI. This chain's CDR3 is CASSSGVSGANVLTF. The DNA for the CDR3 is TGTGCCAGCAGTTCCGGGGTCTCTGGGGCCAACGTCCTGACTTTC.

Many counts were recorded for this clonotype. The V gene is TRBV9, the J gene TRBJ2-3, with 7 bases lining up with TRBD1. Trimming cost V 3 bases and J 1 base; bases outside gene matches: 8. This CDR3 region has 16 residues. CDR1 SGDLS and CDR2 YYNGEE come from the germline V gene. The DNA for the CDR3 is TGTGCCAGCAGCGACCCTGACAGGGATCGCACAGATACGCAGTATTTT. It is translated as CASSDPDRDRTDTQYF.

This clonotype showed up many times. This chain connects TRBV7-9 to TRBJ2-3; no definite D call. V was cut by 8 bases and J by 6 bases, with 12 bases left in between. The CDR3 extends over 12 amino acids. CDR1 is SEHNR, CDR2 FQNEAQ, per germline (reference sequence). CDR3 loop: CASQFLPDTQYF. Here the CDR3 DNA reads TGTGCCAGCCAATTTCTACCCGATACGCAGTATTTT. Drawing the rest from reference TRBV7-9 and TRBJ2-3, the complete variable domain is DTGVSQNPRHKITKRGQNVTFRCDPISEHNRLYWYRQTLGQGPEFLTYFQNEAQLEKSRLLSDRFSAERPKGSFSTLEIQRTEQGDSAMYLCASQFLPDTQYFGPGTRLTVL.

This clonotype appeared a few times. The J gene is TRBJ1-2, the V gene TRBV3-1, with no clear D. V lost 4 bases and J 2 bases, leaving 11 bases between the germline ends. CDR1 is LGHDT and CDR2 is YNNKEL in the germline V gene (reference sequence). This CDR3 has 14 residues. Written as DNA, the CDR3 is TGTGCCAGCAGCCTGCAAGAAGGAAACTATGGCTACACCTTC. This gives the protein CASSLQEGNYGYTF.

This clonotype has at least ten counts. The V gene is TRBV7-6, the J gene TRBJ1-3; D may be TRBD1 (5 bases). V lost 1 base and J 2 bases, leaving 9 bases between the germline ends. Germline V CDR1 and CDR2: SGHVS, FNYEAQ. The CDR3 covers 15 residues. The CDR3 loop reads CASSLEGATGNTIYF. DNA of the CDR3: TGTGCCAGCAGCTTAGAAGGGGCCACTGGAAACACCATATATTTT.

The sample holds many counts of this clonotype. The chain is built from TRBV6-2 or TRBV6-3 and TRBJ2-1, with D possibly matching TRBD1 (5 bases). The CDR3 spans 11 residues. Trimming took off 6 bases at V and 10 bases at J, with 10 bases between the two ends. Germline loops: CDR1 MNHEY, CDR2 SVGEGT. For the CDR3, the DNA is TGTGCCAGCAGCCGATCAGGGGAGCAGTTCTTC. Translating it yields CASSRSGEQFF.

A few counts support this clonotype. This chain joins TRBV5-6 and TRBJ1-1, with D perhaps TRBD1 (5 bases). Germline-derived CDR1 and CDR2 are SGHDT and YYEEEE. CDR3 length equals 12 residues. Trimming cost V 4 bases and J 10 bases, with 14 bases left between them. CDR3 sequence: CASSLGTVGAFF. The DNA for the CDR3 is TGTGCCAGCAGCCTAGGGACTGTGGGAGCTTTCTTT.

About this clonotype itself: Being one base from a much bigger clone, this may be a read error. This rearrangement joins TRBV7-9 to TRBJ2-5; D is perhaps TRBD1 or TRBD2 (5 bases each). This CDR3 contains 15 residues. V was pared by 1 base and J by 4 bases, with 13 bases between. The germline CDR1 and CDR2 sequences are SEHNR and FQNEAQ (reference sequence). The CDR3 loop is CASSLVGTGVETQYF. In DNA form, the CDR3 reads TGTGCCAGCAGCTTAGTAGGGACCGGGGTAGAGACCCAGTACTTC.

Ten or more counts support this clonotype. This chain links TRBV27 with TRBJ2-3; unclear D gene. The length of the CDR3 is 15 residues. Germline assignment: CDR1 MNHEY and CDR2 SMNVEV (reference sequence). V shed 0 bases and J shed 1 base, with 8 bases lying between them. In nucleotides, the CDR3 is TGTGCCAGCAGTTTATCGGCCGGAGGCACAGATACGCAGTATTTT. Translated, it gives CASSLSAGGTDTQYF.

V usage is TRBV6-5 and J usage is TRBJ2-3, with a weak D call TRBD2 (6 bases). The CDR3 is 15 residues long. Germline assignment: CDR1 MNHEY and CDR2 SVGAGI. V dropped 2 bases and J dropped 3 bases, with 12 bases sitting between them. CDR3 amino acids: CASSYGVGGTDTQYF. For the CDR3, the DNA is TGTGCCAGCAGTTACGGGGTGGGGGGAACAGATACGCAGTATTTT.

A remark on this clonotype: A junction boundary mismatches the germline segment, possibly from a read error. The chain recombines TRBV7-8 with TRBJ2-7; 7 nucleotides align to TRBD2. This CDR3 region has 15 residues. Germline loops: CDR1 SGHVS, CDR2 FQNEAQ. The CDR3 bases are TGTGCCATCAGCTTAGTTGGGGGGGTCTCCTACGAGCAGTACTTC. Its protein is CAISLVGGVSYEQYF.

This clonotype has only a few counts. The chain links TRBV12-5 to TRBJ2-1; no reliable D call. This CDR3 region has 17 residues. Germline values: CDR1 LGHNT, CDR2 FRNRAP. V gave up 3 bases and J gave up 3 bases, with 18 bases separating them. The CDR3 reads CASGFPPNELIYNEQFF. CDR3 nucleotide sequence: TGTGCTAGTGGTTTTCCCCCCAATGAACTGATCTACAATGAGCAGTTCTTC.

About this clonotype: A much larger clone sits a single nucleotide away, making a read error possible. The chain is built from TRBV20-1 and TRBJ2-7; D unclear. This CDR3 is 15 amino acids long. Germline CDR1 reads DFQATT; CDR2 reads SNEGSKA (reference sequence). CDR3: CSATPLRGPGLEQCF. In DNA, the CDR3 is TGCAGTGCTACGCCTCTTCGTGGCCCGGGTTTGGAGCAGTGCTTC.

This clonotype was picked up a small number of times. The chain combines TRBV9 with TRBJ2-7; D is perhaps TRBD2 (5 bases). The CDR3 has 16 amino acids. V was cut by 0 bases and J by 2 bases, with 15 bases left in between. Germline V gives CDR1 SGDLS, CDR2 YYNGEE. CDR3 coding DNA: TGTGCCAGCAGCGTAGGTCCGGGGAACATACCCTACGAGCAGTACTTC. This gives the protein CASSVGPGNIPYEQYF.

The rearrangement uses TRBV20-1 and TRBJ1-1, with TRBD1 matching 9 bases. Germline lookup yields CDR1 DFQATT and CDR2 SNEGSKA (reference sequence). This CDR3 contains 13 residues. With V trimmed by 2 bases and J by 7 bases, 5 bases remained unmatched. The CDR3 spells CSARNRGPSEAFF. The CDR3 region has the DNA TGCAGTGCTAGAAACAGGGGGCCGAGTGAAGCTTTCTTT.

Concerning this clonotype itself: A read error may be the cause here, since a much bigger clone is one base away. The J gene is TRBJ1-5, the V gene TRBV4-3; D not certain. The CDR3 totals 17 residues. CDR1 LGHNA and CDR2 YSLEER come from the germline V gene. CDR3 nucleotides: TGCGCCAGCATCCAAGATTCCCCACGGGGTTCTAATCAGCCCCAGCATTTT. It codes for CASIQDSPRGSNQPQHF.